The 21 T cell receptor beta chains below all came from one sample that was sequenced in a study of molecular identifiers for immune sequencing clone quantification. TCRdb re-derived calls from the PCR reads in MiXCR, one entry per CDR3 protein. Of over 85,000 distinct CDR3 sequences in the sample, 35% were seen once. Sample: naive CD8+ T cells from blood, with Jurkat cell RNA spiked in. The subset denotes: FACS-sorted CD8+CD4-CCR7+CD45RA+ naive T cells. These receptors were obtained from a human donor in good health. Some libraries in this study had Jurkat cell RNA spiked in.

This clonotype was counted a few times. The J gene is TRBJ2-1, the V gene TRBV27; D tentatively fits TRBD1 or TRBD2 (6 bases each). The CDR3 runs 16 residues. Germline V gene sequence: CDR1 MNHEY, CDR2 SMNVEV (reference sequence). V lost 1 base and J lost 9, with 19 bases in between. The CDR3 is CASSLLAYLEGGEQFF. DNA for the CDR3: TGTGCCAGCAGTTTATTGGCCTACCTTGAGGGGGGTGAGCAGTTCTTC.

The genes are TRBV13 and TRBJ2-1, with D uncertain. Germline assignment: CDR1 PRHDT and CDR2 FYEKMQ (reference sequence). V was shortened by 5 bases and J by 8 bases, with 16 bases between the two germline ends. The CDR3 has 14 residues. DNA for the CDR3: TGTGCCAGCAGCCCAGATCTAATAACTGATGAGCAGTTCTTC. Translation: CASSPDLITDEQFF.

In this sample, this clonotype turned up many times. The genes are TRBV5-6 and TRBJ2-1; TRBD1 is a possible D gene (5 bases). This CDR3 has 14 amino acids. V lost 2 bases, J lost 2 bases, and 8 bases lay in between. Looked up from germline, CDR1 is SGHDT and CDR2 is YYEEEE. The CDR3 sequence is CASSLGVTYNEQFF. The CDR3 bases are TGTGCCAGCAGCTTAGGGGTGACCTACAATGAGCAGTTCTTC.

This sequence joins TRBV5-6 and TRBJ2-5, with D unclear. CDR1 is SGHDT and CDR2 is YYEEEE in the germline V gene. The V end was cut by 0 bases, the J end by 2 bases, with 14 bases between. The CDR3 has 16 residues. CDR3 bases: TGTGCCAGCAGCTTGGGGGTGACCGTGCCACAAGAGACCCAGTACTTC. Protein: CASSLGVTVPQETQYF.

This clonotype showed up many times. The J gene is TRBJ1-2, the V gene TRBV2; no firm D call. The CDR3 sequence is 14 residues long. V was clipped by 4 bases and J by 6 bases, with 15 bases between them. Germline CDR1 is SNHLY and CDR2 is FYNNEI. CDR3 sequence (DNA): TGTGCCAGCAGTGGGGAAAACAAACGGAATGGCTACACCTTC. It yields the protein CASSGENKRNGYTF.

With respect to this clonotype: A much larger clonotype is one base distant, so this may be a read error. J is TRBJ2-3 and V is TRBV7-6; TRBD1 agrees at 9 bases. Germline V gene sequence: CDR1 SGHVS, CDR2 FNYEAQ. Unmatched junction bases numbered 9, after V lost 7 bases and J lost 4 bases. There are 15 residues in the CDR3. DNA for the CDR3: TGTGCCAGCACCCGGGACAGGGCTGTAGCAGATACGCAGTATTTT. Protein sequence: CASTRDRAVADTQYF.

V is TRBV28 and J is TRBJ2-2; 13 positions agree with TRBD2. This CDR3 has 17 amino acids. J lost 7 bases, V lost 6 bases, and 11 bases had no gene match. Germline-derived CDR1 and CDR2 are MDHEN and SYDVKM. The CDR3 DNA sequence: TGTGCCAGCAGCCCCGCACTAGCGGGAGGGCTTGACGGGGAGCTGTTTTTT. It yields the protein CASSPALAGGLDGELFF.

This chain links TRBV28 with TRBJ2-1, with unresolved D. CDR1 is MDHEN and CDR2 is SYDVKM in the germline V gene. This CDR3 comprises 16 residues. The ends were cut back, 6 bases at V and 4 bases at J, with 19 bases in the middle. This CDR3 is CASRQVLPAKYNEQFF. As DNA, the CDR3 is TGTGCCAGCAGACAAGTACTCCCGGCGAAATACAATGAGCAGTTCTTC.

In this sample, this clonotype turned up a few times. The J gene is TRBJ2-5, the V gene TRBV28; TRBD1 matches at 8 bases. Germline CDR1 is MDHEN and CDR2 is SYDVKM. The CDR3 totals 14 residues. V gave up 6 bases and J gave up 5 bases; unmatched junction bases: 8. The CDR3 loop reads CASSTGTGRETQYF. CDR3 nucleotide sequence: TGTGCCAGCAGCACCGGGACAGGCAGGGAGACCCAGTACTTC.

The V call is TRBV29-1, the J call TRBJ1-2; D ambiguous. The germline V gene encodes CDR1 SQVTM and CDR2 ANQGSEA. The CDR3 is 11 amino acids. V was cut by 4 bases and J by 4 bases, with 7 bases left in between. The CDR3 nucleotides read TGCAGCGTTGTAAACCTCTATGGCTACACCTTC. Its translation is CSVVNLYGYTF.

As concerns this clonotype: A read error may produce the germline difference seen at one junction end. The chain joins TRBV4-3 to TRBJ2-7; maybe TRBD2 (6 bases). The CDR3 sequence is 12 residues long. The V gene's germline CDR1 is LGHNA and CDR2 YSLEER. The CDR3 loop is CASSPGGYVQYF. The CDR3, as DNA: TGCGCCAGCAGTCCCGGGGGTTACGTGCAGTACTTC.

This clonotype showed up just a few times. V gene TRBV6-2 or TRBV6-3 combines with J gene TRBJ2-3; 13 nucleotides align to TRBD2. Germline V gene sequence: CDR1 MNHEY, CDR2 SVGEGT. There are 17 residues in the CDR3. V was clipped by 5 bases and J by 3 bases; unmatched bases: 8. CDR3 protein: CASSRTSGSTRTDTQYF. CDR3 sequence (DNA): TGTGCCAGCAGTAGGACTAGCGGGAGTACGAGGACAGATACGCAGTATTTT.

This clonotype appeared a single time. It is likely a read error, because the conserved phenylalanine at the end of the CDR3 is missing. No DNA is shown, since the ends of the CDR3 on it are uncertain; the CDR3 is the one TCRdb lists. CDR3: CASSERDGREQSY. The chain uses TRBV11-2 and TRBJ2-1; the table assigns TRBD2, which was not confirmed against the DNA. Both ends counted, the CDR3 spans 13 residues. CDR1 and CDR2 (germline): SGHAT, FQNNGV.

This chain uses TRBV4-2 with TRBJ2-7; D gene uncertain. V was clipped by 0 bases and J by 3 bases, with 12 bases between them. The V gene's germline CDR1 is LGHNA and CDR2 YNFKEQ. This CDR3 spans 15 amino acids. CDR3 coding DNA: TGTGCCAGCAGCCAAGAAAACATTGGCCTCTACGAGCAGTACTTC. It is translated as CASSQENIGLYEQYF.

This clonotype came up many times. The chain recombines TRBV29-1 with TRBJ2-3, with D possibly TRBD1 on 6 matching bases. This CDR3 is 15 amino acids long. Germline CDR1 is SQVTM and CDR2 is ANQGSEA. Trimming took 0 bases from V and 4 from J, leaving 14 bases between them. The CDR3: CSVEEATGIADTQYF. The CDR3 bases are TGCAGCGTTGAAGAGGCGACAGGTATCGCAGATACGCAGTATTTT.

This clonotype was recorded a few times. Germline is not matched at one junction end, which may reflect a read error. The gene calls are TRBV6-2 or TRBV6-3 and TRBJ1-1; D remains unclear. This CDR3 is built from 11 residues. Germline V gene sequence: CDR1 MNHEY, CDR2 SVGEGT. In nucleotides, the CDR3 is TGTGCCAGCGGTTACGGTCGTGAAGCTTTCTTT. This gives the protein CASGYGREAFF.

The chain uses TRBV7-8 and TRBJ1-4; D remains ambiguous. V was pared by 3 bases and J by 8 bases, with 10 bases between. The CDR3 covers 13 residues. CDR1 SGHVS and CDR2 FQNEAQ come from the germline V gene. CDR3 coding DNA: TGTGCCAGCAGCTTTGTAGGTCCAGAAAAACTGTTTTTT. This encodes CASSFVGPEKLFF.

This chain joins TRBV7-2 and TRBJ1-4; TRBD1 matches 9 bases. V gave up 2 bases and J gave up 7 bases; unmatched junction bases: 5. Germline V CDR1 and CDR2: SGHTA, FQGNSA. This CDR3 has 15 amino acids. CDR3 coding DNA: TGTGCCAGCAGCTTAACAGGGGGCACTGGTGAAAAACTGTTTTTT. Protein: CASSLTGGTGEKLFF.

At least ten counts were recorded for this clonotype. This chain joins TRBV12-3 or TRBV12-4 and TRBJ1-5; D uncertain. This CDR3 region has 18 residues. Trimming left V 3 bases short and J 0 bases short, with 18 bases between. This CDR3 is CASSLDGSLGYSNQPQHF. In nucleotides, the CDR3 is TGTGCCAGCAGTTTGGATGGCAGCCTGGGGTATAGCAATCAGCCCCAGCATTTT.

With regard to this clonotype: A junction end diverges from the germline sequence, so it may reflect a read error. The chain uses TRBV29-1 and TRBJ2-2; D might be TRBD2 (5 bases). In germline, CDR1 is SQVTM, CDR2 ANQGSEA. This CDR3 has 13 amino acids. CDR3 sequence reads: CSVSDRNPGELLF. The CDR3 region has the DNA TGCAGCGTTTCGGACCGAAACCCCGGGGAGCTGTTATTT.

Only a few counts were recorded for this clonotype. V usage is TRBV29-1 and J usage is TRBJ2-5; the D is unclear. Trimming took off 7 bases at V and 8 bases at J, with 20 bases between the two ends. This CDR3 has 13 amino acids. The germline V gene has CDR1 SQVTM and CDR2 ANQGSEA. The CDR3 region has the DNA TGCAGCGCCCGAGATCCCCTTGAACTTACCCAGTACTTC. Its protein product is CSARDPLELTQYF.